This TCR beta chain was retrieved from a study of T cell repertoires in ileal Crohn's disease. Across the study: Patients had a median roughly 8-year disease duration, and less than 40% were active smokers.

Time point here: neoterminal ileum biopsy at postoperative endoscopy, about 6 months after surgery. Eligibility required adulthood, ileal or ileocolonic Crohn's disease and indicated ileocolonic resection. This CDR3 comprises 13 residues. V lost 11 bases to trimming and J lost 9 bases, with 20 bases between them. In germline, CDR1 is WNHNN, CDR2 SYGVQD (reference sequence). Data came from immunoSEQ multiplex PCR; TCRdb stores just in-frame clones and leaves some out. The data contain some 60,000 clones, roughly 89% of them singletons. The clonotype was recovered from an adult with Crohn's disease. Input material: ileal tissue. The V and J genes are TRBV10-1 and TRBJ2-1; tentatively, D is TRBD2 (6 bases). CDR3 sequence (DNA): TGCGCCGTTCCGCGGGGTTTTTCGTGTGAGCAGTTCTTC. It translates to CAVPRGFSCEQFF.